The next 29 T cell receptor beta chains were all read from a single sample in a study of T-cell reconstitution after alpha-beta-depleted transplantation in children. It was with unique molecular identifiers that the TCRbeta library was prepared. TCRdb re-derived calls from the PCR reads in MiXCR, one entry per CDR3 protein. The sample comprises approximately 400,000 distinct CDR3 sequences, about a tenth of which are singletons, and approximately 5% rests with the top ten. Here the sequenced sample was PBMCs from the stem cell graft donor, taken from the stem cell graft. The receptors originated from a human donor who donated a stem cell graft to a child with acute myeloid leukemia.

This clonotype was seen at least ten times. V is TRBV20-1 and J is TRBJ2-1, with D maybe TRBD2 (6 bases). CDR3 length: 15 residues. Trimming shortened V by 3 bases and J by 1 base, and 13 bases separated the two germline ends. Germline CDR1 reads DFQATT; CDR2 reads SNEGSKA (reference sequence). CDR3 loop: CSASDPLASYNEQFF. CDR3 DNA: TGCAGTGCTAGCGACCCCCTAGCGTCCTACAATGAGCAGTTCTTC.

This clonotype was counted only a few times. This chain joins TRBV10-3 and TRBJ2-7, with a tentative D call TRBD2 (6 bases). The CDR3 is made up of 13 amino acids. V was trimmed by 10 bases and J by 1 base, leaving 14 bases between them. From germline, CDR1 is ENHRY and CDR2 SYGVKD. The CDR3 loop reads CATRAGGSYEQYV. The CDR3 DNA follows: TGTGCCACCCGGGCCGGGGGTTCCTACGAGCAGTACGTC.

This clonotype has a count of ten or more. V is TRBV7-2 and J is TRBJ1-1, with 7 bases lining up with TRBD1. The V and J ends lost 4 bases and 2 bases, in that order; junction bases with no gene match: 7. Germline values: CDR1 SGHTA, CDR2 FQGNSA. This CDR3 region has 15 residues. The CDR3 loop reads CASSYRTGENTEAFF. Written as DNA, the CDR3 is TGTGCCAGCAGCTACAGGACAGGCGAAAACACTGAAGCTTTCTTT.

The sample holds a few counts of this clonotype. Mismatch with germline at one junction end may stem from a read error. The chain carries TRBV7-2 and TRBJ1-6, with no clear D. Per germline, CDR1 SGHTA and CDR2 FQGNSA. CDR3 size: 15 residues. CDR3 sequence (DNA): TGTGCCAGCAGCTTAGCGCGCAACTATAATTCCCCCCTCCACTTT. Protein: CASSLARNYNSPLHF.

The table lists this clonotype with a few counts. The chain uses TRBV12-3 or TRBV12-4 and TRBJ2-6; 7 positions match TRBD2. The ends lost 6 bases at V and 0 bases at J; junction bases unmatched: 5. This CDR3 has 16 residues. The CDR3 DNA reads TGTGCCAGCAGCCCCGGGAGGAGCTCTGGGGCCAACGTCCTGACTTTC. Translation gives CASSPGRSSGANVLTF.

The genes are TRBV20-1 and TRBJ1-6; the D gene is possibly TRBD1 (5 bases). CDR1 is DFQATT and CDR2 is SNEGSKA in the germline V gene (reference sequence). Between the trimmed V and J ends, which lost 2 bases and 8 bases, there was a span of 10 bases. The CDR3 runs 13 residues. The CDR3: CSARSQGDSPLHF. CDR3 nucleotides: TGCAGTGCTAGATCGCAGGGAGATTCACCCCTCCACTTT.

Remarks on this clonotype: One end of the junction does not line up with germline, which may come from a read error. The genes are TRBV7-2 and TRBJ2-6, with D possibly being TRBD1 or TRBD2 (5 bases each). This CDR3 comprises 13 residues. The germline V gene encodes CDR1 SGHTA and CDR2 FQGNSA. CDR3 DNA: TGTGCCAGCAGCTCCCCCGGGGCCAACCTCCTGACTTTC. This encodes CASSSPGANLLTF.

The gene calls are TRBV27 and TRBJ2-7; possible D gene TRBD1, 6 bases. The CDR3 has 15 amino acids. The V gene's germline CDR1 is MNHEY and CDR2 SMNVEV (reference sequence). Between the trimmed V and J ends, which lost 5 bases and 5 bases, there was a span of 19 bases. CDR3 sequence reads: CASSPSGHPRDEQYF. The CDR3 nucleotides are TGTGCCAGCAGTCCCTCGGGACACCCTCGGGACGAGCAGTACTTC.

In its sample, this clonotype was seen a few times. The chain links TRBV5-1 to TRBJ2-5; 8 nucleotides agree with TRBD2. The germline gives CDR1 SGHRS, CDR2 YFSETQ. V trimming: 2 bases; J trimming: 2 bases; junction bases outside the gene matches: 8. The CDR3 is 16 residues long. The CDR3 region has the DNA TGCGCCAGCAGCTTTGCCAGCGGGGGCCCTCAAGAGACCCAGTACTTC. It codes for CASSFASGGPQETQYF.

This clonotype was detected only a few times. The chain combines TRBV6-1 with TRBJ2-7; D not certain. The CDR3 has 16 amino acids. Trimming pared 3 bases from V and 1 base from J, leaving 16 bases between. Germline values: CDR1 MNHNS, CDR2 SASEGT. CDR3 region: CASSDGNLYPSYEQYF. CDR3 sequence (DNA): TGTGCCAGCAGTGATGGGAACCTGTATCCTTCCTACGAGCAGTACTTC.

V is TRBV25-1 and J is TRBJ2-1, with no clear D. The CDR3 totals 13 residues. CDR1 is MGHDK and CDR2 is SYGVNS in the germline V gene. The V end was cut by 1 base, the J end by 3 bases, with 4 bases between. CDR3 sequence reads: CASSELFYNEQFF. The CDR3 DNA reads TGTGCCAGCAGTGAATTGTTCTACAATGAGCAGTTCTTC.

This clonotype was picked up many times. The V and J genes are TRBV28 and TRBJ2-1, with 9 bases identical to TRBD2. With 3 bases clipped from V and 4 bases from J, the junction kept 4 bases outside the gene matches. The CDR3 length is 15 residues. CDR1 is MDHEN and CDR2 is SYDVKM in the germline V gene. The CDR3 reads CASSFGLAKYNEQFF. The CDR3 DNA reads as TGTGCCAGCAGTTTTGGACTAGCGAAATACAATGAGCAGTTCTTC.

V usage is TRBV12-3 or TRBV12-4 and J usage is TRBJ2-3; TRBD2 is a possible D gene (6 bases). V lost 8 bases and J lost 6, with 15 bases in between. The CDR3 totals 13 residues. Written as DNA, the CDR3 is TGTGCCAGCTTGGCGGGATGGTCTGATACGCAGTATTTT. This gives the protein CASLAGWSDTQYF.

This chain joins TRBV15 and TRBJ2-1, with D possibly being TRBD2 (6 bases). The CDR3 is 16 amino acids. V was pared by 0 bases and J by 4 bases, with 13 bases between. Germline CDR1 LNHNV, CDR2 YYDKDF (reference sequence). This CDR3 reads CATSREGQAGYNEQFF. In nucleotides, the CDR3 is TGTGCCACCAGCAGAGAGGGGCAGGCGGGATACAATGAGCAGTTCTTC.

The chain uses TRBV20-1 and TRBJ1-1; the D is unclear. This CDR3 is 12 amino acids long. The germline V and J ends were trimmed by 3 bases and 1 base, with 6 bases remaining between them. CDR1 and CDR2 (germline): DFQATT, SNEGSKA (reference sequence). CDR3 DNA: TGCAGTGCTAGCGAAGGGAACACTGAAGCTTTCTTT. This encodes CSASEGNTEAFF.

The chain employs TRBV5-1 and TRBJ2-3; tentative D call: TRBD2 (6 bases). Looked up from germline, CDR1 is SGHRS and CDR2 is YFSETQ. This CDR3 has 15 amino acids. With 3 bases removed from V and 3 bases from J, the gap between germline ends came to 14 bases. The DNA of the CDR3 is TGCGCCAGCAGCTCGGACCATGGAGGGACAGATACGCAGTATTTT. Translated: CASSSDHGGTDTQYF.

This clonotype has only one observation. The CDR3: CASSQERNQPQHF. The CDR3 nucleotides are TGTGCCAGCAGCCAAGAGAGAAATCAGCCCCAGCATTTT. V usage is TRBV4-2 and J usage is TRBJ1-5; D is unclear. The CDR3 length is 13 residues. Germline V gene sequence: CDR1 LGHNA, CDR2 YNFKEQ. V lost 0 bases, J lost 4 bases, and 4 bases lay in between.

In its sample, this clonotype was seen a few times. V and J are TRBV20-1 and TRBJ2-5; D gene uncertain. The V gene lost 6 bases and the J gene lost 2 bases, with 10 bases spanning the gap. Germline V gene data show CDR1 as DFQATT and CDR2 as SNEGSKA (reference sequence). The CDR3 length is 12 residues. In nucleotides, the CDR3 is TGCAGTGCCAAGGATAATCAAGAGACCCAGTACTTC. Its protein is CSAKDNQETQYF.

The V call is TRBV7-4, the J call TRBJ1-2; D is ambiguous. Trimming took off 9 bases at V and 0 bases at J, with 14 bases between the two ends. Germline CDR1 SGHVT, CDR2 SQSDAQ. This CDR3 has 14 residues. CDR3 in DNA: TGTGCCAGATCCTCGTTGCATCCTAACTATGGCTACACCTTC. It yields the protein CARSSLHPNYGYTF.

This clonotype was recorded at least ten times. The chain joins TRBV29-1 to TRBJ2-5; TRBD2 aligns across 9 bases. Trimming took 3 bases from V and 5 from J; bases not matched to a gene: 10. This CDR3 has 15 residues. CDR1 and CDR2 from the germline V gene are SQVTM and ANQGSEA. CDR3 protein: CSVEQIAGAPETQYF. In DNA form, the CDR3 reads TGCAGCGTTGAGCAAATAGCGGGAGCCCCGGAGACCCAGTACTTC. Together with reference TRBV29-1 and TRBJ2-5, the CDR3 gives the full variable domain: SAVISQKPSRDICQRGTSLTIQCQVDSQVTMMFWYRQQPGQSLTLIATANQGSEATYESGFVIDKFPISRPNLTFSTLTVSNMSPEDSSIYLCSVEQIAGAPETQYFGPGTRLLVL.

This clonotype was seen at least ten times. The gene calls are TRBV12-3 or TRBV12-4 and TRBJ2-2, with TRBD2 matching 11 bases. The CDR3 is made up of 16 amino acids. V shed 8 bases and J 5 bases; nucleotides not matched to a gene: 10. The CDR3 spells CASAVLAGGDTGELFF. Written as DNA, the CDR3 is TGTGCCAGCGCGGTCCTAGCGGGGGGAGATACCGGGGAGCTGTTTTTT.

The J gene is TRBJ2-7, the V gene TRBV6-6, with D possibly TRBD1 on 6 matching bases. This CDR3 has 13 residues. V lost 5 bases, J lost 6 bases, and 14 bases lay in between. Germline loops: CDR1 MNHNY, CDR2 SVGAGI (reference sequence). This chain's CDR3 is CASSANRASEQYV. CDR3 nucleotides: TGTGCCAGCAGTGCGAACAGGGCCTCCGAGCAGTACGTC.

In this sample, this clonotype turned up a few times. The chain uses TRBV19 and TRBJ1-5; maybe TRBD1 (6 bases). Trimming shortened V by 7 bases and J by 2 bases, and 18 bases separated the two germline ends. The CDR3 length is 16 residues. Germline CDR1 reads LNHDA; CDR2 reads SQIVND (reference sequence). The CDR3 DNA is TGTGCCAGTACCCCATGGGAGGGGGAAGGCAATCAGCCCCAGCATTTT. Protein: CASTPWEGEGNQPQHF.

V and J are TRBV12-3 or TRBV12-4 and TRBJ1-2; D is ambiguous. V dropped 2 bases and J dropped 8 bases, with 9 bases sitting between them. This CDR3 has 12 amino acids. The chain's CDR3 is CASSLRAQGYTF. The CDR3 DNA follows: TGTGCCAGCAGTTTAAGGGCCCAGGGCTACACCTTC.

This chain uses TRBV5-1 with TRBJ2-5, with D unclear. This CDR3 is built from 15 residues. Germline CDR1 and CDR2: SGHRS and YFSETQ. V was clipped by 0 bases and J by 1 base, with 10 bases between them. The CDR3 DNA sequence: TGCGCCAGCAGCTTGGTTGTGGGGATCCAAGAGACCCAGTACTTC. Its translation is CASSLVVGIQETQYF.

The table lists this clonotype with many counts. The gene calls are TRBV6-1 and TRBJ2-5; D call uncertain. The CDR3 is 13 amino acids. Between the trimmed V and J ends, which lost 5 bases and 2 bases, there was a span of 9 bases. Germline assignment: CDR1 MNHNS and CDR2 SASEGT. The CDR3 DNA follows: TGTGCCAGCAGTCCGGACCCACAAGAGACCCAGTACTTC. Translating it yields CASSPDPQETQYF.

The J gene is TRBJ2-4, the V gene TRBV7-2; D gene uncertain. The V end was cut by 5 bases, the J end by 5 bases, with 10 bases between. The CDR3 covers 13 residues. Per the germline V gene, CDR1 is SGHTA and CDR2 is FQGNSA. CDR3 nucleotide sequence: TGTGCCAGCAGCGATAGTGGGCAAAACATTCAGTACTTC. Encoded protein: CASSDSGQNIQYF.

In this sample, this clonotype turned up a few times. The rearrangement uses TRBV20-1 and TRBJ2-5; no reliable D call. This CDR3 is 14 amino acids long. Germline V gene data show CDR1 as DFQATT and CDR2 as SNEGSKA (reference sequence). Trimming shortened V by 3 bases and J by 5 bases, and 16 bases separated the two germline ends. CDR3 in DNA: TGCAGTGCTAGTGAAAGGGTAGTAGCTGAGACCCAGTACTTC. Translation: CSASERVVAETQYF.

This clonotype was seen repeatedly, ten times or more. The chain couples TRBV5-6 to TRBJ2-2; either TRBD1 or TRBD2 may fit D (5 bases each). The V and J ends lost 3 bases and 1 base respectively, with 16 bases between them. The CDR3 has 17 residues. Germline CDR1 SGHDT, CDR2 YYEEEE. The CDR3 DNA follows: TGTGCCAGCAGCTCTCTGGTCGGGACCCAGAACACCGGGGAGCTGTTTTTT. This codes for CASSSLVGTQNTGELFF.